This T cell receptor (beta chain) was documented in a study of technical replicates of blood from several donors. Germline V gene sequence: CDR1 MNHEY, CDR2 SVGAGI. CDR3 size: 15 residues. Trimming removed 6 bases from V and 4 bases from J; junction bases left unmatched: 9. The data were produced by immunoSEQ multiplex PCR, yet TCRdb's version contains in-frame clones alone and is incomplete. The sample has over 75,000 clones, approximately 96% seen once. Sequencing was done on a sample of T cells isolated from PBMCs. V is TRBV6-5 and J is TRBJ2-7; TRBD1 agrees at 10 bases. The TCR was taken from a human donor in good health. CDR3 coding DNA: TGTGCCAGCAGCCTTAGGTGGGACAGGGGTTACGAGCAGTACTTC. Translated, it gives CASSLRWDRGYEQYF.